This TCR beta chain was retrieved from a study of blood T cell repertoires in COVID-19. Only in-frame clones appear in the TCRdb table, and some are missing; sequencing was by immunoSEQ multiplex PCR. The sample lists about 160,000 clones, roughly 86% occurring once. Trimming cost V 0 bases and J 5 bases; bases outside gene matches: 4. This CDR3 is built from 15 residues. In germline, CDR1 is SGDLS, CDR2 YYNGEE. In its sample, this clone was seen a few times. Sequencing was carried out using peripheral blood. This TCR came from a man aged 40-50 years who had recovered from COVID-19. The J gene is TRBJ2-2, the V gene TRBV9, with 7 bases lining up with TRBD1. The CDR3 reads CASSVGQGVTGELFF. CDR3 DNA sequence: TGTGCCAGCAGCGTAGGACAGGGTGTGACCGGGGAGCTGTTTTTT.